The 17 T cell receptor beta chains below come from one sample, sequenced in a study of blood T cell repertoires in COVID-19. Assay used: immunoSEQ multiplex PCR; TCRdb lists only in-frame clones, some missing. Of about 170,000 clones in the sample, approximately 82% were seen once. Sample: PBMCs or T cells enriched from blood (not recorded which). These receptors originate from a woman aged 45-65 years who had recovered from COVID-19.

The chain has TRBV7-6 and TRBJ2-1; D gene ambiguous. The germline V and J ends were trimmed by 2 bases and 2 bases, with 10 bases remaining between them. Germline loops: CDR1 SGHVS, CDR2 FNYEAQ. The CDR3 spans 15 residues. The CDR3 loop is CASSLSQPPYNEQFF. Here the CDR3 DNA reads TGTGCCAGCAGCTTATCACAGCCTCCCTACAATGAGCAGTTCTTC.

The V call is TRBV25-1, the J call TRBJ1-2, with unresolved D. Germline CDR1 and CDR2: MGHDK and SYGVNS. Trimming cost V 3 bases and J 4 bases, with 12 bases left between them. This CDR3 has 14 residues. Written as DNA, the CDR3 is TGTGCCAGCAGTGATCCCTGGGAGGGCTATGGCTACACCTTC. It yields the protein CASSDPWEGYGYTF.

This chain uses TRBV6-5 with TRBJ1-5; no clear D gene. Germline CDR1 reads MNHEY; CDR2 reads SVGAGI. This CDR3 has 13 residues. The ends were cut back, 6 bases at V and 3 bases at J, with 9 bases in the middle. CDR3 sequence (DNA): TGTGCCAGCAGGACATTTCCCAATCAGCCCCAGCATTTT. It codes for CASRTFPNQPQHF.

The chain combines TRBV6-6 with TRBJ1-1; tentatively, D is TRBD1 (5 bases). The CDR3 is 13 residues long. Trimming stripped 8 bases from V and 4 bases from J, with 14 bases between. Germline CDR1 MNHNY, CDR2 SVGAGI (reference sequence). The CDR3 DNA is TGTGCCAGCTCCAGGGAGGGGACCACTGAAGCTTTCTTT. It specifies CASSREGTTEAFF.

This sequence joins TRBV2 and TRBJ2-1, with 7 bases identical to TRBD2. The V gene end was trimmed by 5 bases and the J gene end by 9 bases; junction bases not matched to a gene: 7. Germline V gene lookup returns CDR1 SNHLY and CDR2 FYNNEI. This CDR3 spans 13 amino acids. CDR3 in amino acids: CASSRSGNGEQFF. The CDR3 bases are TGTGCCAGCAGTCGAAGCGGGAACGGTGAGCAGTTCTTC.

This clone has just one count. The chain recombines TRBV7-9 with TRBJ1-1; D gene uncertain. V was shortened by 4 bases and J by 5 bases, with 11 bases between the two germline ends. The CDR3 is 13 residues long. From germline, CDR1 is SEHNR and CDR2 FQNEAQ (reference sequence). The CDR3 DNA reads TGTGCCAGCAGCTACCCAGGTGGGACTGAAGCTTTCTTT. It yields the protein CASSYPGGTEAFF. Full variable domain (missing parts from reference TRBV7-9 and TRBJ1-1): DTGVSQNPRHKITKRGQNVTFRCDPISEHNRLYWYRQTLGQGPEFLTYFQNEAQLEKSRLLSDRFSAERPKGSFSTLEIQRTEQGDSAMYLCASSYPGGTEAFFGQGTRLTVV.

V usage is TRBV18 and J usage is TRBJ2-5; 8 positions agree with TRBD2. Looked up from germline, CDR1 is KGHSH and CDR2 is LQKENI. The CDR3 totals 16 residues. The trim removed 0 bases at V and 3 bases at J, leaving 6 bases unmatched. In DNA, the CDR3 is TGTGCCAGCTCACCACCCGCCGGGAGGGGGGAAGAGACCCAGTACTTC. This encodes CASSPPAGRGEETQYF.

The chain has TRBV3-1 (or the pseudogene TRBV3-2) and TRBJ2-5; TRBD2 agrees at 8 bases. This CDR3 contains 16 residues. V lost 2 bases and J lost 5; bases outside the gene matches: 10. The germline gives CDR1 LGHDT, CDR2 YNNKEL (reference sequence). CDR3 nucleotide sequence: TGTGCCAGCAGCCAACCGACGGGGGGGCCTCGGGAGACCCAGTACTTC. Its protein product is CASSQPTGGPRETQYF.

This chain links TRBV7-2 with TRBJ2-5; D may be TRBD1 (6 bases). The V gene's germline CDR1 is SGHTA and CDR2 FQGNSA. This CDR3 region has 14 residues. V was trimmed by 2 bases and J by 5 bases, leaving 12 bases between them. The DNA for the CDR3 is TGTGCCAGCAGCTTACTCGGCACAGGGGAGACCCAGTACTTC. Amino acids: CASSLLGTGETQYF.

The chain joins TRBV4-2 to TRBJ2-6; no clear D. Between the trimmed V and J ends, which lost 1 base and 4 bases, there was a span of 14 bases. CDR1 LGHNA and CDR2 YNFKEQ come from the germline V gene. This CDR3 has 17 amino acids. The CDR3 sequence: CASSQGLSVAGANVLTF. The CDR3 nucleotides read TGTGCCAGCAGCCAAGGCTTATCGGTCGCCGGGGCCAACGTCCTGACTTTC.

The rearrangement uses TRBV30 and TRBJ2-4, with D perhaps TRBD2 (5 bases). From germline, CDR1 is GTSNPN and CDR2 SVGIG (reference sequence). This CDR3 is built from 14 residues. Deletions cut 0 bases from V and 8 bases from J, with 14 bases between. The CDR3 DNA reads TGTGCCTGGAGTGTATGGGATATGAGGGACATTCAGTACTTC. Encoded protein: CAWSVWDMRDIQYF. Full variable domain (outside the CDR3, taken from reference TRBV30 and TRBJ2-4): SQTIHQWPATLVQPVGSPLSLECTVEGTSNPNLYWYRQAAGRGLQLLFYSVGIGQISSEVPQNLSASRPQDRQFILSSKKLLLSDSGFYLCAWSVWDMRDIQYFGAGTRLSVL.

V is TRBV18 and J is TRBJ1-5, with D possibly matching TRBD1 (5 bases). CDR3 length equals 18 residues. The germline V gene encodes CDR1 KGHSH and CDR2 LQKENI. The V end lost 1 base, the J end lost 2 bases, and 18 bases lay between the germline ends. The CDR3 DNA follows: TGTGCCAGCTCACCACAGGGACTGGCTGATGGGGGCAATCAGCCCCAGCATTTT. It specifies CASSPQGLADGGNQPQHF.

This sequence joins TRBV11-2 and TRBJ1-2, with D maybe TRBD1 (6 bases). With 1 base removed from V and 8 bases from J, the gap between germline ends came to 17 bases. This CDR3 is 15 amino acids long. Germline V gene data show CDR1 as SGHAT and CDR2 as FQNNGV. CDR3 amino acids: CASSLAPTGIGGYTF. For the CDR3, the DNA is TGTGCCAGCAGCTTAGCGCCTACAGGGATTGGCGGCTACACCTTC.

There are a few counts of this clone. The chain employs TRBV6-5 and TRBJ1-4; D gene uncertain. V gave up 7 bases and J gave up 4 bases, with 13 bases separating them. The CDR3 runs 14 residues. CDR1 is MNHEY and CDR2 is SVGAGI in the germline V gene. As DNA, the CDR3 is TGTGCCAGCAAGACCGGGAGTGGTAATGAAAAACTGTTTTTT. As protein: CASKTGSGNEKLFF.

The gene calls are TRBV13 and TRBJ2-1; D perhaps matches TRBD2 (6 bases). Trimming removed 4 bases from V and 9 bases from J, with 19 bases in between. Germline loops: CDR1 PRHDT, CDR2 FYEKMQ (reference sequence). The CDR3 sequence is 15 residues long. The CDR3 protein is CASSSLNRGSGEQFF. The CDR3 DNA is TGTGCCAGCAGCTCCCTAAACCGGGGGTCCGGTGAGCAGTTCTTC.

The chain joins TRBV27 to TRBJ2-2; D not resolved. Germline lookup yields CDR1 MNHEY and CDR2 SMNVEV (reference sequence). Between the trimmed V and J ends, which lost 6 bases and 3 bases, there was a span of 11 bases. The CDR3 covers 14 residues. DNA of the CDR3: TGTGCCAGCAGCCAGGCCTGGGACACCGGGGAGCTGTTTTTT. Translation: CASSQAWDTGELFF.

The sample holds one count of this clone. The V call is TRBV18, the J call TRBJ2-7; TRBD1 aligns across 7 bases. The CDR3 totals 15 residues. V gave up 6 bases and J gave up 5 bases; unmatched junction bases: 13. Germline V gene lookup returns CDR1 KGHSH and CDR2 LQKENI. CDR3 DNA sequence: TGTGCCAGCTCCCCTACAGGGGTTGCGGTAAACGAGCAGTACGTC. Its translation is CASSPTGVAVNEQYV.